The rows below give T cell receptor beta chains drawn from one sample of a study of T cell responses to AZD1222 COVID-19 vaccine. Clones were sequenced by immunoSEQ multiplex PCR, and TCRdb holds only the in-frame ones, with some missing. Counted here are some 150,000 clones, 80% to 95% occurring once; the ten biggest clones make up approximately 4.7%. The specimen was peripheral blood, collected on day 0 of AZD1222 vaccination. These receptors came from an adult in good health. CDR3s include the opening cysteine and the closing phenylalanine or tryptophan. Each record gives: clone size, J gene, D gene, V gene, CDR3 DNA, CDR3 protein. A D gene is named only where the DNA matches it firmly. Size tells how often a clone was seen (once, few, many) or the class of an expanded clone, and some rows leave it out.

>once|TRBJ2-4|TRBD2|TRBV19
TGTGCCAGTCAACCGGGACTAGTTCCGGGGGCCAAAAACATTCAGTACTTC
CASQPGLVPGAKNIQYF
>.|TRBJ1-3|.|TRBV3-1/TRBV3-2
TGTGCCAGCAGCCAAGGTCAGAGCTCTGGAAACACCATATATTTT
CASSQGQSSGNTIYF
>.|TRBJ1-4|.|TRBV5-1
TGCGCCAGCAGCCTCCGGGGGGAAGTTAATGAAAAACTGTTTTTT
CASSLRGEVNEKLFF
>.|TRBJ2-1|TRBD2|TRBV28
TGTGCCAGCTTCTCAAAAGCGGGGCCCCTACCCAGCGGGAGCCCCTACAATGAGCAGTTCTTC
CASFSKAGPLPSGSPYNEQFF
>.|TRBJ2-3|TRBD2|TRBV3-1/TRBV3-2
TGTGCCAGCAGCCAGTGGGGAACTAGCGGGAGTTTCGGAGATACGCAGTATTTT
CASSQWGTSGSFGDTQYF
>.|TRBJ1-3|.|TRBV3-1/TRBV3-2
TGTGCCAGCAGCCAAGGTGGAGGGGGACTTGGAGGAAACACCATATATTTT
CASSQGGGGLGGNTIYF
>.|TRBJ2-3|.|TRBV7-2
TGTGCCAGCAGCTTAGAGCTCAGCGCAGATACGCAGTATTTT
CASSLELSADTQYF
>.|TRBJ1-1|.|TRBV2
TGTGCCAGCAGCCGCACTGAAGCTTTCTTT
CASSRTEAFF
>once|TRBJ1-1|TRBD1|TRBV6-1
TGTGCCAGCAGTGAAGACGACGGACAGGGTTGGGCTGAAGCTTTCTTT
CASSEDDGQGWAEAFF
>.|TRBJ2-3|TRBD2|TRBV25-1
TGTGCCAGCAGTGAGACTAGCGGGAAGTTCACAGATACGCAGTATTTT
CASSETSGKFTDTQYF
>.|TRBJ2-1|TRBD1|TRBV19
TGTGCCAGTAGTCAGGGACAGGGGTCCAATGAGCAGTTCTTC
CASSQGQGSNEQFF
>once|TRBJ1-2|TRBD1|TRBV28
TGTGCCAGCACCCTGCGGACAGGGGGCTACACCTTC
CASTLRTGGYTF
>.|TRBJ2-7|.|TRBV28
TGTGCCAGCACCGTAACAGGATTCTCCTACGAGCAGTACTTC
CASTVTGFSYEQYF
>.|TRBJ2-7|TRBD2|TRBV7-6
TGTGCCAGCAGCTTATTGGGACTAGCGACCTACGAGCAGTACTTC
CASSLLGLATYEQYF
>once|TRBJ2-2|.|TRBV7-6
TGTGCCAGCAGCTTACCCTCGACCGGGGAGCTGTTTTTT
CASSLPSTGELFF